Listed below are T cell receptor beta chains from one sample, sequenced in a study of T-cell memory formation after mild COVID-19. TCRdb reprocessed the 5' RACE reads via MiXCR and lists one record per CDR3 protein. The sample records 80,000 to 95,000 distinct CDR3 sequences, approximately 23% being singletons. Input material: PBMCs or a T cell subset sorted from them (not recorded which). The receptors shown here come from a man in his late teens or twenties who had mild COVID-19 (a few samples of this study predate the infection). Cell type and time point are not known. Both conserved end residues are part of each CDR3. D genes are given only for firm matches. Part of the rows lack a size; the others show once, few, many or a class for expanded clones.

D gene	CDR3 length	V gene	clone size	J gene	CDR3 DNA	CDR3 protein
.	15	TRBV4-1	.	TRBJ2-1	TGCGCCAGCAGCCAAGCAGGGTCGTCCTACAATGAGCAGTTCTTC	CASSQAGSSYNEQFF
TRBD1	16	TRBV6-5	.	TRBJ2-2	TGTGCCAGCAGCCCTGGACAGGGGGACCGGGGCGGGGAGCTGTTTTTT	CASSPGQGDRGGELFF
.	14	TRBV7-9	.	TRBJ1-2	TGTGCCAGCAGCCCGGACGGTTCAACCTATGGCTACACCTTC	CASSPDGSTYGYTF
.	10	TRBV7-9	.	TRBJ2-1	TGTGCCAGCAGCTTCCGTGAGCAGTTCTTC	CASSFREQFF
TRBD2	14	TRBV7-9	.	TRBJ2-1	TGTGCCAGCAGCTTATCCGGGGGGAAGTGGGAGCAGTTCTTC	CASSLSGGKWEQFF
.	16	TRBV12-3/TRBV12-4	.	TRBJ1-5	TGTGCCAGCAGTTTAGGGTCCTATGATAGCAATCAGCCCCAGCATTTT	CASSLGSYDSNQPQHF
.	13	TRBV7-9	few	TRBJ2-1	TGTGCCAGCAGCCACGGAACGGGCAATGAGCAGTTCTTC	CASSHGTGNEQFF
.	15	TRBV12-3/TRBV12-4	.	TRBJ2-1	TGTGCCAGCACCATTTCACCCTACTCCTACAATGAGCAGTTCTTC	CASTISPYSYNEQFF
TRBD2	14	TRBV7-2	.	TRBJ2-3	TGTGCCAGCAGAGGCGGGGGAAGCACAGATACGCAGTATTTT	CASRGGGSTDTQYF
TRBD2	12	TRBV6-5	.	TRBJ2-7	TGTGCCAGCAGTTACGCGGGGGTCGAGCAGTACTTC	CASSYAGVEQYF
TRBD1	14	TRBV5-1	.	TRBJ1-2	TGCGCCAGCAGGTCCCCGGGACAGGGATATGGCTACACCTTC	CASRSPGQGYGYTF
TRBD2	18	TRBV18	many	TRBJ2-5	TGTGCCAGCTCACCGCCAGGACTAGCGGGGGACAGTCTAGAGACCCAGTACTTC	CASSPPGLAGDSLETQYF
TRBD1	15	TRBV6-2/TRBV6-3	.	TRBJ2-2	TGTGCCAGCACCAAAGACAGGGGGAGAGACGGGGAGCTGTTTTTT	CASTKDRGRDGELFF
TRBD1	16	TRBV7-9	.	TRBJ2-1	TGTGCCAGCAGCTTAACCCCGGGACAGGGGATCCACGAGCAGTTCTTC	CASSLTPGQGIHEQFF
TRBD2	14	TRBV11-1	.	TRBJ2-5	TGTGCCAGCAGCTCGAGCGGGGTCCAAGAGACCCAGTACTTC	CASSSSGVQETQYF
.	15	TRBV7-9	few	TRBJ2-7	TGTGCCAGCAGCCCCCCCGGCGCGTTAGGGCACGAGCAGTACTTC	CASSPPGALGHEQYF
.	13	TRBV29-1	few	TRBJ2-5	TGCAGCGTTGATAAGGGAATCATCGGGACCCAGTACTTC	CSVDKGIIGTQYF
.	16	TRBV7-9	.	TRBJ1-4	TGTGCCAGCAGCTCCGCTCGGACAGCAACTAATGAAAAACTGTTTTTT	CASSSARTATNEKLFF
.	15	TRBV6-5	.	TRBJ2-6	TGTGCCAGCAGCCTAACTAGTACTGGGGCCAACGTCCTGACTTTC	CASSLTSTGANVLTF
.	15	TRBV7-2	.	TRBJ2-3	TGTGCCAGCAGCAGAGGAAGAGGTCCCACAGATACGCAGTATTTT	CASSRGRGPTDTQYF
.	14	TRBV9	many	TRBJ2-5	TGTGCCAGCAGCGTAGACGGATCCCAAGAGACCCAGTACTTC	CASSVDGSQETQYF
.	15	TRBV15	few	TRBJ1-4	TGTGCCACCAGCAGAGGCGACAGCCCTAATGAAAAACTGTTTTTT	CATSRGDSPNEKLFF
TRBD1	17	TRBV20-1	.	TRBJ2-7	TGCAGTGCTAGAGATCGTGAGGGGGCAGGGACCCCCTACGAGCAGTACTTC	CSARDREGAGTPYEQYF
TRBD2	17	TRBV4-3	few	TRBJ2-5	TGCGCCAGCAGCCAAGATGGGCTAGCGGGGGGCCAAGAGACCCAGTACTTC	CASSQDGLAGGQETQYF
.	13	TRBV7-9	.	TRBJ1-1	TGTGCCAGCAGGGATGGGTCTTACACTGAAGCTTTCTTT	CASRDGSYTEAFF
.	15	TRBV20-1	.	TRBJ1-4	TGCAGTGCTAGATCGCAAGCCAGGACTAATGAAAAACTGTTTTTT	CSARSQARTNEKLFF
TRBD2	15	TRBV12-3/TRBV12-4	.	TRBJ2-7	TGTGCCAGCAGCCCTAGCGGGGATACCTCCTACGAGCAGTACTTC	CASSPSGDTSYEQYF
.	12	TRBV7-9	.	TRBJ2-3	TGTGCCAGCAGACTGAGCGCAGATACGCAGTATTTT	CASRLSADTQYF
.	13	TRBV29-1	.	TRBJ1-2	TGCAGCGCCGACTCCTGGGGGCTCGGTGGCTACACCTTC	CSADSWGLGGYTF
.	14	TRBV29-1	.	TRBJ2-3	TGCAGCGCCACTGGGCAGGGCTTGGCAGATACGCAGTATTTT	CSATGQGLADTQYF
.	11	TRBV12-3/TRBV12-4	.	TRBJ1-1	TGTGCCAGCAGTTTTCTCACTGAAGCTTTCTTT	CASSFLTEAFF
.	15	TRBV6-2/TRBV6-3	.	TRBJ2-7	TGTGCCAGCAACGACCCGGACAGAATTCCCTACGAGCAGTACTTC	CASNDPDRIPYEQYF
TRBD1	16	TRBV6-2/TRBV6-3	few	TRBJ2-3	TGTGCCAGCAGCCAGAAGGACAGGGAGGGCACAGATACGCAGTATTTT	CASSQKDREGTDTQYF
TRBD2	16	TRBV20-1	.	TRBJ2-1	TGCAGTGCTAGAGATCGAGGGGAGCCCAGCGGGGTTGAGCAGTTCTTC	CSARDRGEPSGVEQFF
TRBD1	13	TRBV7-9	few	TRBJ2-5	TGTGCCAGCTTACAGGGGCCGCTAGAGACCCAGTACTTC	CASLQGPLETQYF
.	17	TRBV7-6	.	TRBJ2-6	TGTGCCAGCAGCTGGGGGACTCAAATCTCTGGGGCCAACGTCCTGACTTTC	CASSWGTQISGANVLTF
TRBD2	15	TRBV4-3	many	TRBJ2-7	TGCGCCAGCAGCCAAGAAAGCGGGGGTTCCTACGAGCAGTACTTC	CASSQESGGSYEQYF
.	12	TRBV20-1	.	TRBJ2-1	TGCAGTGCTAGCGGGCTCCACAATGAGCAGTTCTTC	CSASGLHNEQFF
TRBD1	16	TRBV20-1	.	TRBJ2-2	TGCAGTGCTAAGAGGGGTTCGCAGGGGGCGACCGGGGAGCTGTTTTTT	CSAKRGSQGATGELFF
.	13	TRBV12-3/TRBV12-4	.	TRBJ1-2	TGTGCCAGCAGCCCCGACGGGATGGTGAGAAGCACCTTC	CASSPDGMVRSTF
.	15	TRBV9	few	TRBJ2-2	TGTGCCAGCAGCGTAGCTCGGCATAACACCGGGGAGCTGTTTTTT	CASSVARHNTGELFF
TRBD2	16	TRBV4-3	few	TRBJ2-2	TGCGCCAGCAGCCAAGATCTCGGGGGGGCGGCCGGGGAGCTGTTTTTT	CASSQDLGGAAGELFF
.	11	TRBV19	.	TRBJ2-5	TGTGCCAGTAGTCTAGGTCCAGCCCGGTACTTC	CASSLGPARYF
TRBD2	16	TRBV7-3	few	TRBJ2-2	TGTGCCAGCAGCTGGCTAGCGGGGGGGCTCACCGGGGAGCTGTTTTTT	CASSWLAGGLTGELFF
TRBD2	17	TRBV10-3	.	TRBJ2-3	TGTGCCACCCGGGGGACTAGCAGGAGAATTAGCACAGATACGCAGTATTTT	CATRGTSRRISTDTQYF
TRBD1	13	TRBV29-1	.	TRBJ2-5	TGCAGCGTTGCAGAGGGGGCTTCGGAGACCCAGTACTTC	CSVAEGASETQYF
.	12	TRBV7-9	few	TRBJ1-2	TGTGCCAGCAGCTTGCAGCTCTATGGCTACACCTTC	CASSLQLYGYTF
.	14	TRBV6-5	few	TRBJ1-3	TGTGCCAGCAGATTACAGGGCTACGGAAACACCATATATTTT	CASRLQGYGNTIYF
.	13	TRBV6-5	.	TRBJ2-2	TGTGCCAGCAGCCGGTCGGACACCGGGGAGCTGTTTTTT	CASSRSDTGELFF
.	15	TRBV7-2	.	TRBJ2-5	TGTGCCAGCAGCTTAGGGTTGTCGGGGGTTGAGACCCAGTACTTC	CASSLGLSGVETQYF
TRBD2	18	TRBV6-2/TRBV6-3	.	TRBJ2-1	TGTGCCAGCAGTTACTCTCTCCTGAGCGGGGGGACCTACAATGAGCAGTTCTTC	CASSYSLLSGGTYNEQFF
.	15	TRBV29-1	.	TRBJ2-3	TGCAGCGTTGCGCTAGCCTCGACCCTAACAGATACGCAGTATTTT	CSVALASTLTDTQYF
.	14	TRBV6-1	few	TRBJ1-1	TGTGCCAGCAGTGAAGATCGCGCGAACACTGAAGCTTTCTTT	CASSEDRANTEAFF